The clone carrying this T cell receptor beta chain was detected many times. The antigen is not known. This entry comes from a study of metastatic and nonmetastatic thyroid tumors. Across the study: Repertoires of blood and of tissue (tumor or nodule) from malignant and benign thyroid patients were compared.

Per the authors' pipeline: Built for papillary thyroid cancer, a distant-metastasis classifier drew on CDR3 differences across clinicopathological groups. Using MiXCR, TCRdb re-called clones from the PCR reads. The V and J calls shown here were made by TCRdb, not taken from the authors' results. The sample has 24,000 or so clones, roughly 9.7% seen once; the top ten hold 25% to 30%. Until they underwent thyroid surgery, no patient had received any treatment. Study-wide findings and caveats: When malignant thyroid tumors were compared with benign nodules, TCR beta diversity was reportedly significantly higher in the malignant tumors. This held in both blood and tumor samples.

The receptor's source is a female donor with papillary thyroid cancer or a benign thyroid nodule (not recorded which). Some clones in this sample may be carry-over from other donors' samples. Sequencing was performed on blood.

CDR3 residues: CASSARGGMNTEAFF. The CDR3 DNA reads TGTGCCAGCAGTGCTCGGGGAGGAATGAACACTGAAGCTTTCTTT. The gene calls are TRBV6-1 and TRBJ1-1; D not certain. Trimming removed 4 bases from V and 0 bases from J, with 12 bases in between. The CDR3 runs 15 residues. Germline V lookup: CDR1 MNHNS, CDR2 SASEGT.